What follows describes a single T cell receptor (beta chain). This record belongs to a study of cytomegalovirus exposure and HLA in healthy donors. V lost 7 bases to trimming and J lost 0 bases, with 12 bases between them. Per germline, CDR1 SGHVS and CDR2 FQNEAQ. This CDR3 is 15 amino acids long. The study ran its PCR with 60 Vbeta and 13 Jbeta primers. Generated by immunoSEQ multiplex PCR, the TCRdb table keeps only in-frame clones and is missing some. This repertoire shows 96,000 or so clones, 65% to 75% found once; its top ten account for roughly 15%. The receptor was isolated from a woman in her 70s in good health and CMV-seropositive. This chain uses TRBV7-8 with TRBJ2-2; no firm D call. Sequencing was done on a sample of PBMCs. This chain's CDR3 is CASTSVRSNTGELFF. Here the CDR3 DNA reads TGTGCCAGCACCTCAGTCAGATCGAACACCGGGGAGCTGTTTTTT.